This passage covers 24 T cell receptor beta chains from one sample sequenced in a study of identical twins. TCRdb analysed the 5' RACE reads with MiXCR anew, one entry per CDR3 protein. This sample has fewer than 500,000 distinct CDR3 sequences; about 24% occur once, and the top ten carry around 3%. This sample was shared with a second study, whose subject was T cells expressing NK-cell markers.

The sample consisted of CD4+ T cells sorted from blood. The receptor source for this set is a woman in her late teens or twenties in good health.

This clonotype was counted only a few times. This chain connects TRBV20-1 to TRBJ2-7, with 9 bases fitting TRBD2. Germline CDR1 DFQATT, CDR2 SNEGSKA (reference sequence). The V and J ends lost 1 base and 2 bases, in that order; junction bases with no gene match: 3. The CDR3 contains 14 residues. CDR3 DNA sequence: TGCAGTGCTAGAGGACTAGCGGCAGCCTACGAGCAGTACTTC. Residues: CSARGLAAAYEQYF.

This clonotype is a singleton in its sample. The chain couples TRBV20-1 to TRBJ2-3, with D unclear. Germline V gene sequence: CDR1 DFQATT, CDR2 SNEGSKA (reference sequence). The V end lost 5 bases, the J end lost 5 bases, and 14 bases lay between the germline ends. This CDR3 is 13 amino acids long. The chain's CDR3 is CSASFIVRDTQYF. The CDR3, as DNA: TGCAGTGCTTCGTTTATTGTTAGAGATACGCAGTATTTT.

The rearrangement joins TRBV29-1 to TRBJ1-2; D is unclear. Germline loops: CDR1 SQVTM, CDR2 ANQGSEA. Trimming removed 6 bases at V and 8 bases at J, with 16 bases between. The CDR3 sequence is 12 residues long. The CDR3 nucleotides read TGCAGCGTCCAAACAGTGCGTACGGGCTACACCTTC. This gives the protein CSVQTVRTGYTF.

The chain recombines TRBV12-3 or TRBV12-4 with TRBJ1-1; D is unresolved. The CDR3 contains 13 residues. Trimming left V 1 base short and J 4 bases short, with 7 bases between. This CDR3 is CASSLEVGTEAFF. CDR3 nucleotide sequence: TGTGCCAGCAGTTTAGAAGTGGGCACTGAAGCTTTCTTT.

This chain connects TRBV7-9 to TRBJ2-3; no clear D. The CDR3 extends over 14 amino acids. Germline values: CDR1 SEHNR, CDR2 FQNEAQ (reference sequence). V lost 3 bases to trimming and J lost 5 bases, with 12 bases between them. This CDR3 is CASSFPTVKDTQYF. The CDR3 coding sequence is TGTGCCAGCAGCTTTCCGACTGTAAAAGATACGCAGTATTTT.

The rearrangement links TRBV7-2 to TRBJ2-1; the D is unclear. Deletions cut 1 base from V and 1 base from J, with 11 bases between. The CDR3 has 16 amino acids. Germline CDR1 SGHTA, CDR2 FQGNSA. CDR3 DNA sequence: TGTGCCAGCAGCTTAGTCCCAGATATGTCCTACAATGAGCAGTTCTTC. Its translation is CASSLVPDMSYNEQFF.

In this sample, this clonotype turned up a few times. The genes are TRBV20-1 and TRBJ1-1, with a tentative D call TRBD1 (6 bases). This CDR3 is 12 amino acids long. The V gene's germline CDR1 is DFQATT and CDR2 SNEGSKA (reference sequence). V lost 4 bases and J 3 bases, leaving 9 bases between the germline ends. The CDR3 DNA reads as TGCAGTGCTAAGAGACAGGACACTGAAGCTTTCTTT. Protein sequence: CSAKRQDTEAFF.

The chain links TRBV2 to TRBJ2-3, with D perhaps matching TRBD2 (5 bases). The length of the CDR3 is 12 residues. The germline V and J ends were trimmed by 4 bases and 6 bases, with 8 bases remaining between them. Germline assignment: CDR1 SNHLY and CDR2 FYNNEI. The CDR3 sequence: CASSGGSDTQYF. In DNA, the CDR3 is TGTGCCAGCAGTGGAGGGTCGGATACGCAGTATTTT.

This clonotype turned up a few times. The V and J genes are TRBV12-3 or TRBV12-4 and TRBJ2-3, with 12 bases matching TRBD2. The CDR3 runs to 14 residues. V lost 6 bases, J lost 4 bases, and 2 bases stayed unmatched. The CDR3 region is CASRRLAGADTQYF. CDR3 nucleotides: TGTGCCAGCAGAAGACTAGCGGGGGCAGATACGCAGTATTTT.

This clonotype has at least ten counts. This CDR3 is CASNAYPVGTEAFF. Written as DNA, the CDR3 is TGTGCCAGCAACGCTTATCCCGTTGGTACTGAAGCTTTCTTT. The chain has TRBV12-3 or TRBV12-4 and TRBJ1-1; D gene unclear. V gave up 7 bases and J gave up 5 bases, with 17 bases separating them. This CDR3 is 14 amino acids long.

This clonotype showed up just a few times. The chain has TRBV20-1 and TRBJ1-2; D remains ambiguous. Trimming stripped 4 bases from V and 4 bases from J, with 10 bases between. The CDR3 is 12 residues long. Germline loops: CDR1 DFQATT, CDR2 SNEGSKA (reference sequence). For the CDR3, the DNA is TGCAGTGCTAAAGTTAGAGGCTATGGCTACACCTTC. It translates to CSAKVRGYGYTF.

This clonotype was detected a few times. The genes are TRBV7-2 and TRBJ2-7, with D hard to call. Trimming took off 4 bases at V and 5 bases at J, with 6 bases between the two ends. The CDR3 consists of 11 residues. Germline CDR1 and CDR2: SGHTA and FQGNSA. CDR3: CASSYIDEQYF. The CDR3 DNA follows: TGTGCCAGCAGCTACATCGACGAGCAGTACTTC.

The V call is TRBV20-1, the J call TRBJ2-5; D might be TRBD1 (5 bases). Germline V gives CDR1 DFQATT, CDR2 SNEGSKA (reference sequence). Trimming removed 0 bases from V and 5 bases from J, with 10 bases in between. This CDR3 spans 13 amino acids. The CDR3 spells CSARDEKGETQYF. In DNA, the CDR3 is TGCAGTGCTAGAGATGAAAAGGGGGAGACCCAGTACTTC.

The chain recombines TRBV3-1 with TRBJ1-2; TRBD1 might be the D (6 bases). Germline CDR1 and CDR2: LGHDT and YNNKEL (reference sequence). Trimming pared 0 bases from V and 8 bases from J, leaving 13 bases between. This CDR3 is built from 14 residues. The CDR3 nucleotides read TGTGCCAGCAGCCAAGATCTAGGGGGGCTCGGCTACACCTTC. This translates into CASSQDLGGLGYTF.

V usage is TRBV12-3 or TRBV12-4 and J usage is TRBJ2-7, with unresolved D. The CDR3 has 13 amino acids. V gave up 6 bases and J gave up 1 base, with 10 bases separating them. The CDR3 loop is CASSSGRSYEQYF. DNA of the CDR3: TGTGCCAGCAGCTCAGGACGGTCCTACGAGCAGTACTTC.

This clonotype appeared a few times. The gene calls are TRBV28 and TRBJ1-1; 9 bases align to TRBD1. Looked up from germline, CDR1 is MDHEN and CDR2 is SYDVKM. Trimming at V came to 8 bases and at J to 1 base, leaving 11 bases not matched to a gene. The CDR3 runs to 16 residues. The CDR3: CASHGPDRGGNTEAFF. DNA of the CDR3: TGTGCCAGCCACGGGCCGGACAGGGGCGGGAACACTGAAGCTTTCTTT.

The chain combines TRBV20-1 with TRBJ1-1; tentatively, D is TRBD1 (5 bases). Germline loops: CDR1 DFQATT, CDR2 SNEGSKA (reference sequence). The CDR3 has 12 amino acids. Trimming stripped 1 base from V and 3 bases from J, with 6 bases between. The CDR3 reads CSARAGDTEAFF. The CDR3 DNA sequence: TGCAGTGCTAGAGCGGGGGACACTGAAGCTTTCTTT.

V gene TRBV29-1 combines with J gene TRBJ2-3, with 11 bases that match TRBD2. Germline-derived CDR1 and CDR2 are SQVTM and ANQGSEA. V lost 5 bases to trimming and J lost 2 bases; unmatched junction nucleotides: 21. The CDR3 is 20 amino acids. CDR3 bases: TGCAGCGTTCAACGACTGGCTAGCGGGAGGAGGGGGGCTTACACAGATACGCAGTATTTT. It codes for CSVQRLASGRRGAYTDTQYF.

This chain links TRBV7-9 with TRBJ1-6; possible D gene TRBD1, 5 bases. Trimming stripped 5 bases from V and 9 bases from J, with 14 bases between. This CDR3 is built from 14 residues. Per the germline V gene, CDR1 is SEHNR and CDR2 is FQNEAQ (reference sequence). CDR3 loop: CASSPGRGFSPLHF. In DNA, the CDR3 is TGTGCCAGCAGCCCGGGACGGGGGTTTTCACCCCTCCACTTT.

This clonotype was detected only a few times. The CDR3 spells CASTLTGTDTEAFF. CDR3 sequence (DNA): TGTGCCAGCACCCTTACCGGGACAGACACTGAAGCTTTCTTT. The chain couples TRBV6-1 to TRBJ1-1; 7 positions match TRBD1. This CDR3 has 14 amino acids. With V trimmed by 7 bases and J by 3 bases, 8 bases remained unmatched. CDR1 and CDR2 (germline): MNHNS, SASEGT.

This clonotype was counted between two and nine times. The chain joins TRBV11-2 to TRBJ2-1; D remains ambiguous. The CDR3 totals 13 residues. The germline V and J ends were trimmed by 5 bases and 6 bases, with 11 bases remaining between them. Germline lookup yields CDR1 SGHAT and CDR2 FQNNGV. CDR3 region: CASSPRLVNEQFF. The CDR3, as DNA: TGTGCCAGCAGCCCCCGTCTGGTCAATGAGCAGTTCTTC.

This clonotype showed up just a few times. This chain links TRBV20-1 with TRBJ2-5; possible D gene TRBD1, 6 bases. Looked up from germline, CDR1 is DFQATT and CDR2 is SNEGSKA (reference sequence). The V end was cut by 4 bases, the J end by 2 bases, with 8 bases between. The CDR3 runs 12 residues. The CDR3 region is CSAMTGQETQYF. The CDR3 coding sequence is TGCAGTGCTATGACAGGTCAAGAGACCCAGTACTTC.

This clonotype came up a few times. The chain joins TRBV20-1 to TRBJ2-1; possibly TRBD1 for D (6 bases). The V gene's germline CDR1 is DFQATT and CDR2 SNEGSKA (reference sequence). V lost 5 bases and J 10 bases, leaving 15 bases between the germline ends. The CDR3 length is 12 residues. CDR3 in amino acids: CSAEGVAWEQFF. As DNA, the CDR3 is TGCAGTGCTGAGGGGGTAGCGTGGGAGCAGTTCTTC.

The rearrangement links TRBV5-1 to TRBJ2-7; 8 bases line up with TRBD2. The CDR3 has 15 residues. Germline CDR1 SGHRS, CDR2 YFSETQ. V trimming: 4 bases; J trimming: 3 bases; junction bases outside the gene matches: 9. The DNA for the CDR3 is TGCGCCAGCAGCCCCCACGGGAGGGGGAGCTACGAGCAGTACTTC. Translated: CASSPHGRGSYEQYF.